The next 18 T cell receptor beta chains were all read from a single sample in a study of blood T cell repertoires in COVID-19. Some clones are missing from TCRdb's copy, which holds only in-frame ones; the method was immunoSEQ multiplex PCR. There are some 180,000 clones in the sample; about four fifths occur only once, and around 20% lies in the top ten. Sequencing used peripheral blood. Receptor source: a woman in her 70s who had recovered from COVID-19.

The chain combines TRBV12-5 with TRBJ2-5, with a weak D call TRBD1 (5 bases). Germline loops: CDR1 LGHNT, CDR2 FRNRAP. With 1 base removed from V and 5 bases from J, the gap between germline ends came to 11 bases. The CDR3 is made up of 14 amino acids. CDR3 coding DNA: TGTGCTAGTGGTTTGGGCCAGGGTGGGGAGACCCAGTACTTC. Amino acids: CASGLGQGGETQYF.

The chain links TRBV27 to TRBJ2-1, with 12 bases lining up with TRBD2. Unmatched junction bases numbered 17, after V lost 4 bases and J lost 4 bases. The CDR3 is 20 residues long. Germline V gene lookup returns CDR1 MNHEY and CDR2 SMNVEV (reference sequence). In DNA form, the CDR3 reads TGTGCCAGCAGTTCTCGGACTAGCGGGAACGACCCCCTGAGATACAATGAGCAGTTCTTC. Protein: CASSSRTSGNDPLRYNEQFF.

This chain joins TRBV10-2 and TRBJ1-3, with D uncertain. The CDR3 extends over 13 amino acids. Trimming removed 7 bases from V and 0 bases from J, with 7 bases in between. Germline values: CDR1 WSHSY, CDR2 SAAADI. CDR3 loop: CASIQLSGNTIYF. The CDR3 coding sequence is TGCGCCAGCATCCAACTCTCTGGAAACACCATATATTTT.

This clone has a handful of counts. The chain recombines TRBV19 with TRBJ1-4; D is undetermined. Germline V gene data show CDR1 as LNHDA and CDR2 as SQIVND (reference sequence). The CDR3 loop spans 16 amino acids. V dropped 5 bases and J dropped 4 bases, with 17 bases sitting between them. This chain's CDR3 is CASSAAVGRGNEKLFF. The CDR3 bases are TGTGCCAGTAGTGCCGCCGTGGGGAGAGGTAATGAAAAACTGTTTTTT.

The chain joins TRBV7-3 to TRBJ2-2, with 14 bases identical to TRBD2. The CDR3 is made up of 16 amino acids. V lost 5 bases, J lost 6 bases, and 5 bases stayed unmatched. Per germline, CDR1 SGHTA and CDR2 FQGTGA. The CDR3 loop is CASSPQTSGGAGELFF. CDR3 sequence (DNA): TGTGCCAGCAGCCCCCAGACTAGCGGGGGGGCCGGGGAGCTGTTTTTT.

This chain connects TRBV4-2 to TRBJ2-5, with D possibly TRBD2 on 6 matching bases. The germline gives CDR1 LGHNA, CDR2 YNFKEQ. The CDR3 totals 15 residues. V lost 0 bases and J 4 bases, leaving 12 bases between the germline ends. In nucleotides, the CDR3 is TGTGCCAGCAGCCAAGAGCCCATCGGGAGAGAGACCCAGTACTTC. This gives the protein CASSQEPIGRETQYF.

The chain recombines TRBV28 with TRBJ2-3; TRBD1 matches at 9 bases. V was pared by 5 bases and J by 6 bases, with 6 bases of the junction left unmatched. CDR3 length: 14 amino acids. Germline CDR1 MDHEN, CDR2 SYDVKM. In nucleotides, the CDR3 is TGTGCCAGCAGTCGGACAGGGGCCATGGATACGCAGTATTTT. Amino acid sequence: CASSRTGAMDTQYF. The variable domain in full, with the rest retrieved from reference TRBV28 and TRBJ2-3, is DVKVTQSSRYLVKRTGEKVFLECVQDMDHENMFWYRQDPGLGLRLIYFSYDVKMKEKGDIPEGYSVSREKKERFSLILESASTNQTSMYLCASSRTGAMDTQYFGPGTRLTVL.

The chain combines TRBV6-5 with TRBJ2-7; D unresolved. The V end was cut by 2 bases, the J end by 6 bases, with 8 bases between. Germline V gene data show CDR1 as MNHEY and CDR2 as SVGAGI. The CDR3 contains 12 residues. The CDR3: CASSYRSGEQYF. The DNA for the CDR3 is TGTGCCAGCAGTTACCGCTCCGGCGAGCAGTACTTC.

The rearrangement joins TRBV18 to TRBJ2-1; 7 bases line up with TRBD2. Germline V gene sequence: CDR1 KGHSH, CDR2 LQKENI. The CDR3 covers 11 residues. J lost 13 bases, V lost 5 bases, and 5 bases had no gene match. CDR3 protein: CASSSREVQFF. As DNA, the CDR3 is TGTGCCAGCTCAAGCCGGGAGGTTCAGTTCTTC.

The rearrangement uses TRBV5-1 and TRBJ2-2, with TRBD1 identical over 7 bases. This CDR3 is built from 16 residues. Germline V lookup: CDR1 SGHRS, CDR2 YFSETQ. Germline trimming cut 4 bases from V and 1 base from J; bases unmatched to any gene: 7. The DNA for the CDR3 is TGCGCCAGCAGCGCCCCCCGGGACAGGAACACCGGGGAGCTGTTTTTT. Translation gives CASSAPRDRNTGELFF.

The chain has TRBV10-3 and TRBJ1-2; D is unresolved. The CDR3 covers 14 residues. Germline V CDR1 and CDR2: ENHRY, SYGVKD. V dropped 0 bases and J dropped 3 bases, with 8 bases sitting between them. The CDR3 loop reads CAISESGAHYGYTF. The CDR3 region has the DNA TGTGCCATCAGTGAGTCGGGCGCCCACTATGGCTACACCTTC.

The genes are TRBV6-6 and TRBJ1-2, with D possibly TRBD1 on 5 matching bases. Germline V lookup: CDR1 MNHNY, CDR2 SVGAGI (reference sequence). There are 12 residues in the CDR3. Trimming took off 4 bases at V and 4 bases at J, with 7 bases between the two ends. The CDR3 loop is CASSSDSYGYTF. CDR3 coding DNA: TGTGCCAGCAGTTCCGACAGCTATGGCTACACCTTC.

In this sample, this clone turned up once. The chain couples TRBV19 to TRBJ2-3, with TRBD2 as a possible D gene (6 bases). This CDR3 spans 15 amino acids. V was trimmed by 6 bases and J by 5 bases, leaving 18 bases between them. In germline, CDR1 is LNHDA, CDR2 SQIVND (reference sequence). This CDR3 is CASRSSPLGGDTQYF. In DNA form, the CDR3 reads TGTGCCAGTAGATCGAGCCCCCTCGGGGGAGATACGCAGTATTTT.

The chain is built from TRBV4-1 and TRBJ2-2; 12 bases are shared with TRBD2. The CDR3 runs 21 residues. V was pared by 4 bases and J by 4 bases, with 19 bases of the junction left unmatched. Germline V CDR1 and CDR2: MGHRA, YSYEKL. CDR3 coding DNA: TGCGCCAGCAGCCCTTCGGTGGTCCTAGCGGGAGGGCCCTCGGGCACCGGGGAGCTGTTTTTT. The encoded protein is CASSPSVVLAGGPSGTGELFF.

The chain is built from TRBV12-3 or TRBV12-4 and TRBJ2-7, with 10 bases lining up with TRBD1. Unmatched junction bases numbered 5, after V lost 8 bases and J lost 4 bases. The CDR3 loop spans 13 amino acids. The CDR3 spells CASRRQGAYEQYF. In DNA form, the CDR3 reads TGTGCCAGCCGTAGACAGGGGGCTTACGAGCAGTACTTC.

The chain employs TRBV7-6 and TRBJ2-1; 9 nucleotides align to TRBD2. Germline CDR1 SGHVS, CDR2 FNYEAQ. J lost 9 bases, V lost 3 bases, and 6 bases had no gene match. CDR3 length equals 14 residues. The CDR3 DNA reads TGTGCCAGCAGCTTCGGCGGGGGGGCCACTGAGCAGTTCTTC. Encoded protein: CASSFGGGATEQFF. The full variable domain, its missing parts supplied by reference TRBV7-6 and TRBJ2-1, is GAGVSQSPRYKVTKRGQDVALRCDPISGHVSLYWYRQALGQGPEFLTYFNYEAQQDKSGLPNDRFSAERPEGSISTLTIQRTEQRDSAMYRCASSFGGGATEQFFGPGTRLTVL.

The chain couples TRBV4-2 to TRBJ2-3, with D unresolved. This CDR3 has 14 residues. Germline assignment: CDR1 LGHNA and CDR2 YNFKEQ. V lost 6 bases, J lost 0 bases, and 10 bases lay in between. CDR3 bases: TGTGCCAGCAGTCAGACTGGCAGCACAGATACGCAGTATTTT. As protein: CASSQTGSTDTQYF.

The chain links TRBV5-1 to TRBJ2-4, with a possible D match to TRBD2 (6 bases). Trimming left V 2 bases short and J 1 base short, with 10 bases between. The CDR3 is 15 amino acids. Germline V gene lookup returns CDR1 SGHRS and CDR2 YFSETQ. The CDR3 coding sequence is TGCGCCAGCAGCTTTAATGGAGGGGCCAAAAACATTCAGTACTTC. Translation gives CASSFNGGAKNIQYF.